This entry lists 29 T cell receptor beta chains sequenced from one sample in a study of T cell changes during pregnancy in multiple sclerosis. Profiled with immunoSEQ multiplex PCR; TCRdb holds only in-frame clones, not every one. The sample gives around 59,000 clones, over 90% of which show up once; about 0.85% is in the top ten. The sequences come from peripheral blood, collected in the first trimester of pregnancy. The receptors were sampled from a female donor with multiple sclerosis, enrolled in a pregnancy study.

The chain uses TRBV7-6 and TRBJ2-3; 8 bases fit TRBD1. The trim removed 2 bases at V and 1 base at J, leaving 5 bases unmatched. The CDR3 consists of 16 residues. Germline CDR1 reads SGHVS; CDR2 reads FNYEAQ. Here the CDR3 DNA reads TGTGCCAGCAGCTTATCCGAGACAGGGGGCACAGATACGCAGTATTTT. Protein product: CASSLSETGGTDTQYF. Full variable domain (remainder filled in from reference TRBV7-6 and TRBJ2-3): GAGVSQSPRYKVTKRGQDVALRCDPISGHVSLYWYRQALGQGPEFLTYFNYEAQQDKSGLPNDRFSAERPEGSISTLTIQRTEQRDSAMYRCASSLSETGGTDTQYFGPGTRLTVL.

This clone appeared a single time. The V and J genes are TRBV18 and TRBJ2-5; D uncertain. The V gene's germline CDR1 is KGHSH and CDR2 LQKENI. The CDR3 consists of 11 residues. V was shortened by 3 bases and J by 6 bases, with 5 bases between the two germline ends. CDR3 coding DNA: TGTGCCAGCTCACCCCTAAAGACCCAGTACTTC. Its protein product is CASSPLKTQYF.

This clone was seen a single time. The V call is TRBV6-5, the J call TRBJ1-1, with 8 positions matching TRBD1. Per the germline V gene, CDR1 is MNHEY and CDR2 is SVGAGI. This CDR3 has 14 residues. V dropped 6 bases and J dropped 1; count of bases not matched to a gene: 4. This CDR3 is CASRRTGPNTEAFF. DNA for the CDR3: TGTGCCAGCAGGCGGACAGGGCCGAACACTGAAGCTTTCTTT.

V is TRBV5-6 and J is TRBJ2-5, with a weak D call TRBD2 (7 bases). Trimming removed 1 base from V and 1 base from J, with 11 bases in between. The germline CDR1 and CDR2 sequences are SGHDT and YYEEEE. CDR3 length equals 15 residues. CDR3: CASSLRGRAQETQYF. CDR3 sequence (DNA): TGTGCCAGCAGCTTGAGGGGGAGGGCCCAAGAGACCCAGTACTTC.

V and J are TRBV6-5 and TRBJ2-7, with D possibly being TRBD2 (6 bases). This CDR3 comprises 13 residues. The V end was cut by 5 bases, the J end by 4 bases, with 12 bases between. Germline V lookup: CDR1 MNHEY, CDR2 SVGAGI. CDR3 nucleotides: TGTGCCAGCAGTCGCGGGGAGGTATACGAGCAGTACTTC. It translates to CASSRGEVYEQYF.

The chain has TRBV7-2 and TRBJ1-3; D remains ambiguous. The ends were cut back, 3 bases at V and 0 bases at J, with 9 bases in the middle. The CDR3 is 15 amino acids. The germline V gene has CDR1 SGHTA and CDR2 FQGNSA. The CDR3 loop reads CASSLTLPSGNTIYF. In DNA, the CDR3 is TGTGCCAGCAGCTTGACACTTCCCTCTGGAAACACCATATATTTT.

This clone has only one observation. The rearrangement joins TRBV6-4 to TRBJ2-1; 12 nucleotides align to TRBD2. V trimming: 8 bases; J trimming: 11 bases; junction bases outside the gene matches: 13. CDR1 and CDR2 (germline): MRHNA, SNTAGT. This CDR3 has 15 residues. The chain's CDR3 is CASAEGLAGGLQQFF. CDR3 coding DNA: TGTGCCAGCGCGGAGGGGCTAGCGGGGGGGCTGCAGCAGTTCTTC.

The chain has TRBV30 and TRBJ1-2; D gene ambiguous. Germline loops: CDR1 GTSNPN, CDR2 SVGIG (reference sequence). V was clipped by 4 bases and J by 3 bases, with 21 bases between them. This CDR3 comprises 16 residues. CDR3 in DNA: TGTGCCTGGAAATTTCGGGCGGGGAAACAGTACTATGGCTACACCTTC. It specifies CAWKFRAGKQYYGYTF.

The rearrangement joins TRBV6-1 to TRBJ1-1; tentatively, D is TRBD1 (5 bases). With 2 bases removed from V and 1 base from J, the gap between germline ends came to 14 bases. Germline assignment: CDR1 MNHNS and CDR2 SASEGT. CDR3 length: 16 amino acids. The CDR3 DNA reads TGTGCCAGCAGTGAAAGAGGCAGGGAACCGAACACTGAAGCTTTCTTT. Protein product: CASSERGREPNTEAFF.

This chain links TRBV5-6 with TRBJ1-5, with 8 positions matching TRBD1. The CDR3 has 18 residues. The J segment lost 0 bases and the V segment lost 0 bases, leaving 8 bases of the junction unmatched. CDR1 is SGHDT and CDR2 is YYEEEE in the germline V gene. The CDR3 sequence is CASSLAKGQAYSNQPQHF. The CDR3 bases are TGTGCCAGCAGCTTGGCCAAGGGACAGGCGTATAGCAATCAGCCCCAGCATTTT. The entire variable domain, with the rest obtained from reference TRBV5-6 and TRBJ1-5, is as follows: DAGVTQSPTHLIKTRGQQVTLRCSPKSGHDTVSWYQQALGQGPQFIFQYYEEEERQRGNFPDRFSGHQFPNYSSELNVNALLLGDSALYLCASSLAKGQAYSNQPQHFGDGTRLSIL.

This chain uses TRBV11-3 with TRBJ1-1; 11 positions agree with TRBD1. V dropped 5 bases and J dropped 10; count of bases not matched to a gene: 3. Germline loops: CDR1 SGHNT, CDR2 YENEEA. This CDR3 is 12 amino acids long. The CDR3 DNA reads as TGTGCCAGCAGCCGGGGACAGGGGGGAGCTTTCTTT. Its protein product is CASSRGQGGAFF.

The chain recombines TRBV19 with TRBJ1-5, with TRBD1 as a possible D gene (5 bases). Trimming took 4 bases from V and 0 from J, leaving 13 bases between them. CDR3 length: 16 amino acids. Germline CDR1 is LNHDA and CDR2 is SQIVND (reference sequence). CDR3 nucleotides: TGTGCCAGTAGTAACCTGGCACAGGTTAGCAATCAGCCCCAGCATTTT. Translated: CASSNLAQVSNQPQHF. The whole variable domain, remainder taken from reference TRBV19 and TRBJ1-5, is DGGITQSPKYLFRKEGQNVTLSCEQNLNHDAMYWYRQDPGQGLRLIYYSQIVNDFQKGDIAEGYSVSREKKESFPLTVTSAQKNPTAFYLCASSNLAQVSNQPQHFGDGTRLSIL.

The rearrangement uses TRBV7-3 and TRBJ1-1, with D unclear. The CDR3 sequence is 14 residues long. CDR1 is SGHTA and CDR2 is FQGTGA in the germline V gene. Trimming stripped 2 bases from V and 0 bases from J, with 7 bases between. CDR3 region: CASSLRVLNTEAFF. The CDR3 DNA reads TGTGCCAGCAGCTTACGAGTTCTGAACACTGAAGCTTTCTTT.

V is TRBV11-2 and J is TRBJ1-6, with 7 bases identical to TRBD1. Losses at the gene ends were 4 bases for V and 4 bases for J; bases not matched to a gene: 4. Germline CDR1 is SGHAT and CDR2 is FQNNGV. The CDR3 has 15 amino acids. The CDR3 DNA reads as TGTGCCAGCAGCTCACGACAGGGTTATAATTCACCCCTCCACTTT. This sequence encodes CASSSRQGYNSPLHF.

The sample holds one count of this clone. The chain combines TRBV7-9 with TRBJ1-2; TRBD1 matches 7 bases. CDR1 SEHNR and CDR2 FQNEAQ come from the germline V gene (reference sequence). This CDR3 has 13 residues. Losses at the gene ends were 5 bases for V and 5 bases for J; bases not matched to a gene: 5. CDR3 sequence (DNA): TGTGCCAGCAGCCAGGGGGGCGGGTATGGCTACACCTTC. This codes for CASSQGGGYGYTF.

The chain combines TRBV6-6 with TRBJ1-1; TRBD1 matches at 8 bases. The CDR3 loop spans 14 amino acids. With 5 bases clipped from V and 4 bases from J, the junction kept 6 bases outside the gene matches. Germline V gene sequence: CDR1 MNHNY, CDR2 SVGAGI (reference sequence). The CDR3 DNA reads TGTGCCAGCAGTACAGACAGGGGTGTCACTGAAGCTTTCTTT. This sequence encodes CASSTDRGVTEAFF.

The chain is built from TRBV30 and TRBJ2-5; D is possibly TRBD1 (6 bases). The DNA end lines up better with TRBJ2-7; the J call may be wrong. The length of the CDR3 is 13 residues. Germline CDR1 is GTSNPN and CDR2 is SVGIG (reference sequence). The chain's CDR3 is CAWSRGHQYEQYF. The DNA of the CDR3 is TGTGCCTGGAGTCGGGGACACCAATACGAGCAGTACTTC.

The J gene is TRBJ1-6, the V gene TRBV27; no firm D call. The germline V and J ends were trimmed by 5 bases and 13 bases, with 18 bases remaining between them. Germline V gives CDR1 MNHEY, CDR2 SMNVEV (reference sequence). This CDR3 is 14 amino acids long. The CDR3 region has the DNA TGTGCCAGCAGTCCCGGAACTACAAGGAGTCCCCTCCACTTT. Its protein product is CASSPGTTRSPLHF.

The CDR3 sequence is CASSPGGAIRGNTIYF. As DNA, the CDR3 is TGTGCCAGCAGCCCCGGCGGGGCGATCCGGGGGAACACCATATATTTT. The chain links TRBV5-4 to TRBJ1-3; D is perhaps TRBD1 (5 bases). This CDR3 spans 16 amino acids. Trimming left V 4 bases short and J 7 bases short, with 21 bases between. Germline V CDR1 and CDR2: SGHNT, YYREEE (reference sequence).

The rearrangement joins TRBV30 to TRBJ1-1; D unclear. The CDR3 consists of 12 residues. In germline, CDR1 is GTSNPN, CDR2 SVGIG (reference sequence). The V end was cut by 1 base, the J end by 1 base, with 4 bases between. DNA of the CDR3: TGTGCCTGGAGTGCAGAGAACACTGAAGCTTTCTTT. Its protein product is CAWSAENTEAFF.

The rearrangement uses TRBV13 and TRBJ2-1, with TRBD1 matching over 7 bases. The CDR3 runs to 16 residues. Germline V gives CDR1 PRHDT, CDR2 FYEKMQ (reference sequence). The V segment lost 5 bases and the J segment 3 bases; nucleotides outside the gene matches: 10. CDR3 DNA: TGTGCCAGCAGCCGACAGGGTTTCCGTAACTACAATGAGCAGTTCTTC. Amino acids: CASSRQGFRNYNEQFF.

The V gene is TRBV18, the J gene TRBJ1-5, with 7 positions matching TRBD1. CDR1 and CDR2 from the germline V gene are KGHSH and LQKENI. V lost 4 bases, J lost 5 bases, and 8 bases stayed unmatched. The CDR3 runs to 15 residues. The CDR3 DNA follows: TGTGCCAGCTCACTTTACAGGGGATTAGATCAGCCCCAGCATTTT. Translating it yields CASSLYRGLDQPQHF.

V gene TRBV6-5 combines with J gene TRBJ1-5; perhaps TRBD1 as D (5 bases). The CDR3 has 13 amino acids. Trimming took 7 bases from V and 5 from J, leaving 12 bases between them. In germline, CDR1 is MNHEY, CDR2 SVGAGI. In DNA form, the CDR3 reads TGTGCCAGCACCCAAGGGGTAGATCAGCCCCAGCATTTT. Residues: CASTQGVDQPQHF.

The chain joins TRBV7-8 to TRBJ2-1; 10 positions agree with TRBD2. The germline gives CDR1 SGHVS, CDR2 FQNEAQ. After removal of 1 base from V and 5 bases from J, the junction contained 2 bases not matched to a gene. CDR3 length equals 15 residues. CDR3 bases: TGTGCCAGCAGCTTAGGTAGCGGGGGGAACAATGAGCAGTTCTTC. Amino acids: CASSLGSGGNNEQFF.

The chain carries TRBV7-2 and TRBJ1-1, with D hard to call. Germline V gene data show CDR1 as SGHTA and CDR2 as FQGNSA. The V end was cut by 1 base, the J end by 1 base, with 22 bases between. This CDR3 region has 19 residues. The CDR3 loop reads CASSLETSSWAPSNTEAFF. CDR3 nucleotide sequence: TGTGCCAGCAGCTTAGAAACGTCGTCCTGGGCCCCCTCGAACACTGAAGCTTTCTTT.

The CDR3 DNA reads as TGTGCCGCTCAGGGGGGCACTGAAGCTTTCTTT. Amino acids: CAAQGGTEAFF. This chain joins TRBV27 and TRBJ1-1; 7 bases map to TRBD1. V was clipped by 11 bases and J by 4 bases; unmatched bases: 4. The CDR3 covers 11 residues. Germline loops: CDR1 MNHEY, CDR2 SMNVEV (reference sequence).

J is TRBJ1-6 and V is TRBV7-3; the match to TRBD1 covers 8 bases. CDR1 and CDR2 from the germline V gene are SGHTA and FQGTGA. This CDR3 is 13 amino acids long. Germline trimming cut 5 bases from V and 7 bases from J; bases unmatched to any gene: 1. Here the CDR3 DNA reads TGTGCCAGCAGCAGGGACAGGAATTCACCCCTCCACTTT. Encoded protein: CASSRDRNSPLHF.

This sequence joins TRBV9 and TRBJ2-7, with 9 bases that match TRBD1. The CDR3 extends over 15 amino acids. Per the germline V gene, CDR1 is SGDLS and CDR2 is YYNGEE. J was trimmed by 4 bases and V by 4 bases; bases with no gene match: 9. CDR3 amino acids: CASSPGGTGSYEQYF. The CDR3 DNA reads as TGTGCCAGCAGCCCAGGGGGGACAGGGTCGTACGAGCAGTACTTC.

CDR3 loop: CASSFERGGGAETQYF. The CDR3 region has the DNA TGCGCCAGCAGCTTCGAGCGGGGGGGCGGAGCAGAGACCCAGTACTTC. This chain links TRBV5-1 with TRBJ2-5, with 10 bases matching TRBD2. The V segment lost 2 bases and the J segment 4 bases; nucleotides outside the gene matches: 8. CDR1 SGHRS and CDR2 YFSETQ come from the germline V gene. CDR3 length equals 16 residues.